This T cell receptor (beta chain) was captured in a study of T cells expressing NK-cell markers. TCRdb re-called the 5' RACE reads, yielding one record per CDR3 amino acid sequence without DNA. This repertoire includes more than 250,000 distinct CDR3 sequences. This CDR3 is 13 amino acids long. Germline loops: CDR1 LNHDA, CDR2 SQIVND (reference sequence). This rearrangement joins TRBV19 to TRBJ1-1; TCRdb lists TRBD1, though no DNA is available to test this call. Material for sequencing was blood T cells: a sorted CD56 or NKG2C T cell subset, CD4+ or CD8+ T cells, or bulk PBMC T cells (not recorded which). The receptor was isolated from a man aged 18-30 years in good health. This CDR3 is CASSSGTGPEAFF. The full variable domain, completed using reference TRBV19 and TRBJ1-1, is DGGITQSPKYLFRKEGQNVTLSCEQNLNHDAMYWYRQDPGQGLRLIYYSQIVNDFQKGDIAEGYSVSREKKESFPLTVTSAQKNPTAFYLCASSSGTGPEAFFGQGTRLTVV.